The present T cell receptor beta chain was sequenced within a study of tumor-infiltrating lymphocytes in primary liver carcinoma. For the study at large: Sample yields of productive TCRbeta reads, ranging from roughly 3.65 to 8 million, were similar across tissue types.

From approximately 0.5 ug of total RNA, TCR beta-specific cDNA was reverse-transcribed using a constant-region primer. Amplification in three nested multiplex PCR rounds with slightly modified ARM-PCR gave rise to TCR beta libraries. MiXCR, run by TCRdb on the multiplex PCR reads, gives a single entry per CDR3 protein. The repertoire includes about 180,000 distinct CDR3 sequences, less than 65% of them detected once, and 72% sits in the top ten. Note on this clonotype: Its antigen is unknown. Mismatch with germline at one junction end may stem from a read error.

Germline DNA was also extracted, with blood RNA taken from unsorted whole blood. HBV chronically infected the treatment-naive patients. Study findings and constraints: The study found tumor-adjacent and tumor-blood pairs overlapped less than tumor region pairs. Against blood, tumors held a significantly higher top-250-clone fraction (p = 0.039).

Sequenced input: peripheral blood. This receptor was identified in a man aged 40-50 years with primary liver carcinoma and hepatitis B virus infection.

This CDR3 reads CASSFITETHYF. The CDR3 bases are TGTGCCAGCAGCTTCATAACCGAGACCCACTACTTC. The chain is built from TRBV11-2 and TRBJ2-5; D not certain. The germline CDR1 and CDR2 sequences are SGHAT and FQNNGV. This CDR3 has 12 amino acids. The full variable domain, rest sourced from reference TRBV11-2 and TRBJ2-5, is EAGVAQSPRYKIIEKRQSVAFWCNPISGHATLYWYQQILGQGPKLLIQFQNNGVVDDSQLPKDRFSAERLKGVDSTLKIQPAKLEDSAVYLCASSFITETHYFGPGTRLLVL.